This entry lists 25 T cell receptor beta chains sequenced from one sample in a study of T-cell reconstitution after alpha-beta-depleted transplantation in children. The TCRbeta library was prepared with unique molecular identifiers. TCRdb reprocessed the PCR reads with MiXCR, giving one entry per CDR3 protein. The data show approximately 1,000,000 distinct CDR3 sequences, about 30% seen once. This sample comprised PBMCs, mostly from graft donor cells, obtained 360 days after TCRalphabeta/CD19-depleted stem cell transplant. These receptors all come from a boy under two years old who had a stem cell transplant for SCID, so the T cells may come from the graft donor.

The gene calls are TRBV20-1 and TRBJ2-1; D unclear. Looked up from germline, CDR1 is DFQATT and CDR2 is SNEGSKA (reference sequence). The CDR3 length is 11 residues. V was shortened by 5 bases and J by 15 bases, with 17 bases between the two germline ends. CDR3 sequence (DNA): TGCAGTGCTTCTCTTGGGCAGGTGGGGTTCTTC. Amino acids: CSASLGQVGFF.

This clonotype showed up just a few times. The CDR3 DNA sequence: TGTGCCAGCAGGCACCTACAGGGTTTGTCCTACAATGAGCAGTTCTTC. It specifies CASRHLQGLSYNEQFF. The rearrangement links TRBV12-3 or TRBV12-4 to TRBJ2-1, with a tentative D call TRBD1 (6 bases). This CDR3 contains 16 residues. Trimming took off 6 bases at V and 1 base at J, with 16 bases between the two ends.

This clonotype was seen at least ten times. The chain recombines TRBV5-1 with TRBJ2-1; TRBD2 aligns across 11 bases. Per germline, CDR1 SGHRS and CDR2 YFSETQ. V gave up 4 bases and J gave up 5 bases; unmatched junction bases: 11. CDR3 length: 17 amino acids. Written as DNA, the CDR3 is TGCGCCAGCAGCCCCCCCTTAACTAGCGGGGGTCACAATGAGCAGTTCTTC. This encodes CASSPPLTSGGHNEQFF.

The genes are TRBV7-9 and TRBJ2-7; TRBD1 aligns across 7 bases. Germline V gene lookup returns CDR1 SEHNR and CDR2 FQNEAQ (reference sequence). The CDR3 consists of 15 residues. Losses at the gene ends were 5 bases for V and 0 bases for J; bases not matched to a gene: 7. CDR3 nucleotide sequence: TGTGCCAGCAGCCTTCCCGGACAGGACTCCTACGAGCAGTACTTC. Translating gives CASSLPGQDSYEQYF.

V gene TRBV12-3 or TRBV12-4 combines with J gene TRBJ2-7; tentatively, D is TRBD1 (5 bases). This CDR3 region has 12 residues. V was shortened by 4 bases and J by 3 bases, with 7 bases between the two germline ends. The chain's CDR3 is CASSWGLYEQYF. The CDR3, as DNA: TGTGCCAGCAGTTGGGGCCTCTACGAGCAGTACTTC.

This clonotype was picked up a small number of times. The CDR3 sequence: CASSLSIGGYEQFF. CDR3 in DNA: TGCGCCAGCAGCCTCTCCATAGGTGGTTATGAGCAGTTCTTC. V is TRBV5-1 and J is TRBJ2-1, with no clear D. Trimming stripped 4 bases from V and 8 bases from J, with 16 bases between. There are 14 residues in the CDR3. The germline V gene encodes CDR1 SGHRS and CDR2 YFSETQ. Full variable domain (missing parts from reference TRBV5-1 and TRBJ2-1): KAGVTQTPRYLIKTRGQQVTLSCSPISGHRSVSWYQQTPGQGLQFLFEYFSETQRNKGNFPGRFSGRQFSNSRSEMNVSTLELGDSALYLCASSLSIGGYEQFFGPGTRLTVL.

This chain links TRBV7-3 with TRBJ2-1, with D perhaps TRBD1 (6 bases). Germline V gene sequence: CDR1 SGHTA, CDR2 FQGTGA. V was clipped by 5 bases and J by 1 base, with 12 bases between them. The CDR3 is 15 amino acids. Here the CDR3 reads CASSANRDSYNEQFF. The CDR3 region has the DNA TGTGCCAGCAGCGCCAACAGGGATTCCTACAATGAGCAGTTCTTC.

This clonotype has only a few counts. This chain's CDR3 is CASSAQGYLDYGYTF. In nucleotides, the CDR3 is TGTGCCAGCAGCGCGCAGGGATATTTGGACTATGGCTACACCTTC. The chain carries TRBV5-5 and TRBJ1-2, with D maybe TRBD1 (5 bases). Germline lookup yields CDR1 SGHKS and CDR2 YYEKEE (reference sequence). Trimming took off 4 bases at V and 3 bases at J, with 16 bases between the two ends. The CDR3 has 15 residues.

This chain joins TRBV10-3 and TRBJ1-4, with D perhaps matching TRBD1 (5 bases). CDR1 ENHRY and CDR2 SYGVKD come from the germline V gene. This CDR3 is 15 amino acids long. V dropped 3 bases and J dropped 7 bases, with 15 bases sitting between them. Here the CDR3 DNA reads TGTGCCATCAGTGACTCCCCTAGGGGAGGTGAAAAACTGTTTTTT. Translation gives CAISDSPRGGEKLFF.

This clonotype was observed a handful of times. The chain links TRBV20-1 to TRBJ2-7; 9 bases align to TRBD1. This CDR3 is built from 15 residues. CDR1 is DFQATT and CDR2 is SNEGSKA in the germline V gene (reference sequence). The J segment lost 4 bases and the V segment lost 4 bases, leaving 11 bases of the junction unmatched. This CDR3 is CSAKNTGGSGYEQYF. The DNA of the CDR3 is TGCAGTGCTAAGAACACAGGGGGCAGTGGGTACGAGCAGTACTTC.

This chain joins TRBV7-6 and TRBJ1-1; 9 bases map to TRBD1. V shed 5 bases and J 1 base; nucleotides not matched to a gene: 8. Germline CDR1 and CDR2: SGHVS and FNYEAQ. CDR3 length equals 16 residues. CDR3 sequence reads: CASSPFRDRANTEAFF. The CDR3 DNA follows: TGTGCCAGCAGCCCATTCCGGGACAGGGCGAACACTGAAGCTTTCTTT.

This clonotype came up a few times. The V gene is TRBV28, the J gene TRBJ2-5; no definite D call. From germline, CDR1 is MDHEN and CDR2 SYDVKM. V was shortened by 3 bases and J by 5 bases, with 13 bases between the two germline ends. The CDR3 covers 14 residues. This chain's CDR3 is CASSLRLVGETQYF. The CDR3, as DNA: TGTGCCAGCAGTTTGCGCCTAGTGGGGGAGACCCAGTACTTC. Filled out from reference TRBV28 and TRBJ2-5, the complete variable domain reads DVKVTQSSRYLVKRTGEKVFLECVQDMDHENMFWYRQDPGLGLRLIYFSYDVKMKEKGDIPEGYSVSREKKERFSLILESASTNQTSMYLCASSLRLVGETQYFGPGTRLLVL.

The rearrangement links TRBV5-5 to TRBJ1-5; D not resolved. Trimming shortened V by 2 bases and J by 4 bases, and 7 bases separated the two germline ends. The CDR3 extends over 13 amino acids. The V gene's germline CDR1 is SGHKS and CDR2 YYEKEE (reference sequence). The CDR3 DNA sequence: TGTGCCAGCAGCTTTCATCTGAATCAGCCCCAGCATTTT. Translated, it gives CASSFHLNQPQHF.

This clonotype has a handful of counts. The rearrangement uses TRBV20-1 and TRBJ2-3; 7 bases map to TRBD1. Germline-derived CDR1 and CDR2 are DFQATT and SNEGSKA (reference sequence). CDR3 size: 13 residues. V lost 3 bases and J lost 9; bases outside the gene matches: 9. CDR3 nucleotide sequence: TGCAGTGCTAGGACCGACAGGGTTGGGACGCAGTATTTT. Its translation is CSARTDRVGTQYF.

J is TRBJ2-1 and V is TRBV13, with 9 bases lining up with TRBD1. CDR3 length equals 15 residues. Losses at the gene ends were 3 bases for V and 9 bases for J; bases not matched to a gene: 9. Germline CDR1 reads PRHDT; CDR2 reads FYEKMQ (reference sequence). For the CDR3, the DNA is TGTGCCAGCAGCTTCTTACCGGGACAGGGTACTGAGCAGTTCTTC. As protein: CASSFLPGQGTEQFF.

This clonotype has a single count. The gene calls are TRBV28 and TRBJ1-6; TRBD1 matches 9 bases. V shed 8 bases, J shed 8 bases, and the junction held 13 bases outside the gene matches. Germline CDR1 MDHEN, CDR2 SYDVKM. CDR3 length: 16 residues. CDR3 sequence: CASGTNRGLGHSPLHF. Written as DNA, the CDR3 is TGTGCCAGCGGAACAAACAGGGGGCTCGGGCATTCACCCCTCCACTTT.

CDR3 region: CASSLWIRDTQYF. In DNA form, the CDR3 reads TGTGCCAGCAGTTTATGGATCCGAGATACGCAGTATTTT. The chain links TRBV28 to TRBJ2-3; no clear D. Trimming stripped 0 bases from V and 5 bases from J, with 6 bases between. This CDR3 comprises 13 residues. In germline, CDR1 is MDHEN, CDR2 SYDVKM.

This clonotype was seen a handful of times. At one boundary the junction diverges from the germline segment, which might be a read error. CDR3 DNA: TGTGCCATCAGTGCCCCGGGACAGGGGCCCCCTGAAGTTTTCTTT. Its translation: CAISAPGQGPPEVFF. V is TRBV10-3 and J is TRBJ1-1; 10 bases line up with TRBD1. The CDR3 has 15 amino acids. The germline gives CDR1 ENHRY, CDR2 SYGVKD.

This clonotype was recorded a few times. The chain carries TRBV12-3 or TRBV12-4 and TRBJ2-7; D is perhaps TRBD1 (5 bases). Trimming took off 8 bases at V and 5 bases at J, with 16 bases between the two ends. The CDR3 contains 13 residues. In nucleotides, the CDR3 is TGTGCCAGCCAGGGTTCTCTGTACGACGAGCAGTACTTC. Translating it yields CASQGSLYDEQYF.

The V and J genes are TRBV20-1 and TRBJ2-3, with a tentative D call TRBD2 (6 bases). The CDR3 consists of 15 residues. Trimming stripped 5 bases from V and 4 bases from J, with 19 bases between. Germline loops: CDR1 DFQATT, CDR2 SNEGSKA (reference sequence). Here the CDR3 DNA reads TGCAGTGCTGGGGGGACGGGCAGGGTCCCAGATACGCAGTATTTT. It yields the protein CSAGGTGRVPDTQYF.

This clonotype has ten or more counts. One end of the junction fails to match germline, which may point to a read error. The rearrangement links TRBV5-1 to TRBJ2-3; 8 nucleotides line up with TRBD1. CDR1 and CDR2 (germline): SGHRS, YFSETQ. CDR3 length: 15 residues. The CDR3 reads CASSRGQGGTDTQYF. CDR3 nucleotide sequence: TGTGCCAGCAGCCGTGGACAGGGTGGCACAGATACGCAGTATTTT.

Comments on this clonotype: Mismatch with germline at one junction end may stem from a read error. The chain combines TRBV20-1 with TRBJ2-7; the match to TRBD1 covers 8 bases. The CDR3 spans 16 residues. Germline CDR1 reads DFQATT; CDR2 reads SNEGSKA (reference sequence). In DNA form, the CDR3 reads TGCTGTGCCAAGGCTAGACAGGGGAGTAGGGGATACGAGCAGTACTTC. It codes for CCAKARQGSRGYEQYF.

The chain recombines TRBV6-2 or TRBV6-3 with TRBJ2-2; 10 bases match TRBD2. This CDR3 comprises 17 residues. The junction had 11 bases not matched to a gene; V was cut back by 6 bases and J by 4 bases. Germline CDR1 MNHEY, CDR2 SVGEGT. In nucleotides, the CDR3 is TGTGCCAGCAGCCGATCTAGCGGGGGTCTGAGCACCGGGGAGCTGTTTTTT. Translation gives CASSRSSGGLSTGELFF.

This clonotype occurred a few times. The rearrangement uses TRBV7-2 and TRBJ2-5; 9 bases fit TRBD1. The CDR3 is 15 amino acids. Germline V gene data show CDR1 as SGHTA and CDR2 as FQGNSA. Trimming at V came to 3 bases and at J to 2 bases, leaving 4 bases not matched to a gene. CDR3 bases: TGTGCCAGCAGCTTCGATGGACAGGGGCAAGAGACCCAGTACTTC. Translation: CASSFDGQGQETQYF.

This clonotype came up many times. The J gene is TRBJ2-1, the V gene TRBV21-1. TRBV21-1 is a recognized pseudogene. The CDR3 runs to 15 residues. The CDR3 bases are TGTGCCAGCAGCAAAGGGGGTAGCTCCTACAATGAGCAGTTCTTC. Translating it yields CASSKGGSSYNEQFF.